This TCR beta chain comes out of a study of T cells expressing NK-cell markers. Study-level information: Among eight sequenced donors, seven carried HCMV seropositivity while one was seronegative.

The length of the CDR3 is 14 residues. Germline CDR1 SGHVS, CDR2 FQNEAQ. UMI-tagged 5'RACE template switching yielded the TCR beta cDNA. TCRdb reprocessed the 5' RACE reads, with one entry per CDR3 protein and no DNA. With about 390,000 distinct CDR3 sequences in the sample, the ten largest clones hold about 11%. The TCR originated in a woman aged 45-60 years in good health. The specimen was blood T cells: a sorted CD56 or NKG2C T cell subset, CD4+ or CD8+ T cells, or bulk PBMC T cells (not recorded which). J is TRBJ2-3 and V is TRBV7-8. The CDR3 sequence: CASSLDSTTDTQYF.